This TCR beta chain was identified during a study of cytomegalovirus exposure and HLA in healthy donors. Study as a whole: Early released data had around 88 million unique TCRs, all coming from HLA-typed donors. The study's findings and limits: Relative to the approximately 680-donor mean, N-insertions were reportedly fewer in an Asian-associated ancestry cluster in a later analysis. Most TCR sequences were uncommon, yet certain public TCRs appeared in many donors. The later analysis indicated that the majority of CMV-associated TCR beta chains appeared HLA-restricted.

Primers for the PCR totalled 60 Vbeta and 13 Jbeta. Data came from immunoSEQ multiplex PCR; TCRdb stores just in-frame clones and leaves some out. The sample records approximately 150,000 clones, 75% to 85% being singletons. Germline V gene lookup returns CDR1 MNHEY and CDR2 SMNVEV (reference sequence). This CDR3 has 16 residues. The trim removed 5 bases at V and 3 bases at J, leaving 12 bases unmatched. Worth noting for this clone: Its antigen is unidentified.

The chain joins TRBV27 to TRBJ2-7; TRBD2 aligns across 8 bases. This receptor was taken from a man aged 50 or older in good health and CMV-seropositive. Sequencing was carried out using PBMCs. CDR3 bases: TGTGCCAGCAGTCCGAATCCGGGACTAGTTTTCTACGAGCAGTACTTC. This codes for CASSPNPGLVFYEQYF.